These 4 T cell receptor beta chains were all obtained from the same sample, sequenced in a study of OX40 agonist ivuxolimab in advanced cancers. The receptor library was made with the immunoSEQ multiplex PCR assay. In TCRdb, the immuneACCESS table is reduced to in-frame sequences with V and J assigned. These tables do not hold every clone; where another copy was compared, an unresolved V gene accounts for under half, and the others remain unexplained. Recorded for this sample are 90,000 to 100,000 clones; 89% of them occurred a single time. The ten largest clones take up around 0.34% of the sample. The sequenced sample was CD4+ or CD8+ T cells sorted from blood, obtained in a trial of the OX40 agonist ivuxolimab. All receptors come from an adult with an advanced solid tumor such as melanoma, head and neck, liver or kidney cancer.

This chain connects TRBV9 to TRBJ2-5, with TRBD2 matching over 9 bases. Trimming at V came to 6 bases and at J to 4 bases, leaving 13 bases not matched to a gene. The CDR3 runs to 16 residues. Germline V CDR1 and CDR2: SGDLS, YYNGEE. CDR3 sequence: CASNRGAGGRGETQYF. The CDR3 coding sequence is TGTGCCAGCAACCGCGGAGCCGGCGGGAGGGGAGAGACCCAGTACTTC.

This chain links TRBV11-2 with TRBJ2-3, with D possibly TRBD2 on 5 matching bases. The germline V gene encodes CDR1 SGHAT and CDR2 FQNNGV. This CDR3 comprises 15 residues. The V gene lost 0 bases and the J gene lost 0 bases, with 7 bases spanning the gap. In DNA, the CDR3 is TGTGCCAGCAGCTTAGACCGGGGAAGCACAGATACGCAGTATTTT. Its protein product is CASSLDRGSTDTQYF.

The chain joins TRBV7-2 to TRBJ2-5; D is perhaps TRBD1 (5 bases). V was cut by 6 bases and J by 1 base, with 21 bases left in between. There are 17 residues in the CDR3. Germline lookup yields CDR1 SGHTA and CDR2 FQGNSA. This chain's CDR3 is CASRGLGHALVQETQYF. CDR3 nucleotides: TGTGCCAGCAGGGGGCTAGGCCATGCACTGGTCCAAGAGACCCAGTACTTC.

The rearrangement uses TRBV4-2 and TRBJ1-3; unclear D gene. Trimming cost V 4 bases and J 2 bases, with 6 bases left between them. Germline CDR1 and CDR2: LGHNA and YNFKEQ. This CDR3 contains 13 residues. The DNA of the CDR3 is TGTGCCAGCAGCCCCCCCGCTGGAAACACCATATATTTT. This sequence encodes CASSPPAGNTIYF.